The T cell receptor (beta chain) under discussion was sequenced for a study of OX40 agonist ivuxolimab in advanced cancers. This CDR3 is 13 amino acids long. V was clipped by 0 bases and J by 1 base, with 4 bases between them. The germline V gene has CDR1 SGHRS and CDR2 YFSETQ. Measured with immunoSEQ multiplex PCR; TCRdb has only the in-frame clones, and not every one. The sample has 45,000 to 65,000 clones, around four fifths seen once; the top ten hold roughly 0.66%. This receptor was taken from an adult with an advanced solid tumor such as melanoma, head and neck, liver or kidney cancer. The V call is TRBV5-1, the J call TRBJ1-1; D remains unclear. Sequenced here: CD4+ or CD8+ T cells sorted from blood, sampled in a trial of the OX40 agonist ivuxolimab. CDR3 amino acids: CASSLDRNTEAFF. The CDR3 bases are TGCGCCAGCAGCTTGGACAGGAACACTGAAGCTTTCTTT.